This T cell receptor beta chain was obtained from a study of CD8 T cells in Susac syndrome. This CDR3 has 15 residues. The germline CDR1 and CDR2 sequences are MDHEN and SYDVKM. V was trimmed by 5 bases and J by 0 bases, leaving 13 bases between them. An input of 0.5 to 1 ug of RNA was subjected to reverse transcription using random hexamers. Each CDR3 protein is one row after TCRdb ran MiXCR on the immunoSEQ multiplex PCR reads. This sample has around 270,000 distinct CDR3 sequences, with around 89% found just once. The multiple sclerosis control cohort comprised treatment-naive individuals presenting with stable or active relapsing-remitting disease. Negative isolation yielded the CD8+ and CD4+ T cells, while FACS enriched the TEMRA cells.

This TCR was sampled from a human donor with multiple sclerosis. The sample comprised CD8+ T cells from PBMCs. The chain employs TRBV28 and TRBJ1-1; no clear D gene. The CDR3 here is CASSPRWRMNTEAFF. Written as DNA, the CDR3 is TGTGCCAGCAGTCCGAGATGGCGGATGAACACTGAAGCTTTCTTT.